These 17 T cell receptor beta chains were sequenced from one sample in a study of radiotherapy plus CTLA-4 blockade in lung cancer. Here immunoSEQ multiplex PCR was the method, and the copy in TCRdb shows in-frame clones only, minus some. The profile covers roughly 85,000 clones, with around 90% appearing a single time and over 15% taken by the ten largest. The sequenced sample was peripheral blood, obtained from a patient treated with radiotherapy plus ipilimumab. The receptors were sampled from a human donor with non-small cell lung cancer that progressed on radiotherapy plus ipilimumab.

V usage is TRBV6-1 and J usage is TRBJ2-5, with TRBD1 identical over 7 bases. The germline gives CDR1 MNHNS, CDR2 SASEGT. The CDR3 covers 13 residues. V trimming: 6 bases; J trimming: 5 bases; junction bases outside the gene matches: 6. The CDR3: CASRRGLLETQYF. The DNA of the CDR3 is TGTGCCAGCAGGAGGGGGCTGCTGGAGACCCAGTACTTC.

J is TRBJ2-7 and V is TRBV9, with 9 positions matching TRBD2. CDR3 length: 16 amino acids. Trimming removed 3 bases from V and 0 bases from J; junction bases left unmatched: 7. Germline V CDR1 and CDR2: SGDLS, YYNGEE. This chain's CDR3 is CASSEEAGGASYEQYF. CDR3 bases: TGTGCCAGCAGCGAGGAGGCGGGAGGGGCCTCCTACGAGCAGTACTTC.

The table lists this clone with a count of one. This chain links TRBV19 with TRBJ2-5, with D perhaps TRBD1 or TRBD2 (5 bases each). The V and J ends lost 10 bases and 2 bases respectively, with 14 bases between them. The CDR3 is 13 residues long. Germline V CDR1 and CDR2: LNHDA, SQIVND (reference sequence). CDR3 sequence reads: CATSGTRQETQYF. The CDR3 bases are TGTGCCACATCCGGGACCCGGCAAGAGACCCAGTACTTC.

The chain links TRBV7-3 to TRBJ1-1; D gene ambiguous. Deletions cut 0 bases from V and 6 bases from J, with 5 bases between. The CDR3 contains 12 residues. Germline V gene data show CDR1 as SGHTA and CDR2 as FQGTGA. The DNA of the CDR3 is TGTGCCAGCAGCTTAACGTACGCTGAAGCTTTCTTT. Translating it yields CASSLTYAEAFF.

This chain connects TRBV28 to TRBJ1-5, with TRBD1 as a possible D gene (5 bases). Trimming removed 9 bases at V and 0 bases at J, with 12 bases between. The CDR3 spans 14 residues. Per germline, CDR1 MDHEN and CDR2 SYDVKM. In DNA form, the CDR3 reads TGTGCCAGTCGGGGGGTATATAGCAATCAGCCCCAGCATTTT. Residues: CASRGVYSNQPQHF.

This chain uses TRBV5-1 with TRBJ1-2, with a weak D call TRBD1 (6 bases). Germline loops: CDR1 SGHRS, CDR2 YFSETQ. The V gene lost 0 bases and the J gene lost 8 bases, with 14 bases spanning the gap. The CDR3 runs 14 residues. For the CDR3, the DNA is TGCGCCAGCAGCTTGGCAGGGGAACGGGAAGGCTACACCTTC. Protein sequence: CASSLAGEREGYTF.

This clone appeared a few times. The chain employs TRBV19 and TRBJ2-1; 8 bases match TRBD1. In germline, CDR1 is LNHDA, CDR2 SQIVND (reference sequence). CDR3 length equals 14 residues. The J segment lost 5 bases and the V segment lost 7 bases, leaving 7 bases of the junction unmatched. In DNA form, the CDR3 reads TGTGCCAGTACCAGGGGGCTCTTCAACAATGAGCAGTTCTTC. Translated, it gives CASTRGLFNNEQFF.

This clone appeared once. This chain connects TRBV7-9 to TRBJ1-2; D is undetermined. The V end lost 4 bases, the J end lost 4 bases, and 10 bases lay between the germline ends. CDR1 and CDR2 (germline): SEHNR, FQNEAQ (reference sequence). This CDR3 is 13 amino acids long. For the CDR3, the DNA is TGTGCCAGCAGCTCCGGACCGTTCTATGGCTACACCTTC. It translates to CASSSGPFYGYTF.

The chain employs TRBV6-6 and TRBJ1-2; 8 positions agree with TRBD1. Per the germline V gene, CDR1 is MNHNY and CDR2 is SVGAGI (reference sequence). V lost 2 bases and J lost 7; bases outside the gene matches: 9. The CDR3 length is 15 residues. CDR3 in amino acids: CASSYERQGRGGYTF. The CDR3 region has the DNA TGTGCCAGCAGTTACGAGCGACAGGGGCGAGGTGGCTACACCTTC.

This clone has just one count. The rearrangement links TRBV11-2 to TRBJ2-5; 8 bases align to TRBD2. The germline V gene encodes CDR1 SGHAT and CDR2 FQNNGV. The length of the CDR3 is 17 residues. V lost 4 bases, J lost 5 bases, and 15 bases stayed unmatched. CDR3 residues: CASSSPGLVRITETQYF. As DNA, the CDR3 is TGTGCCAGCAGCTCTCCGGGACTAGTAAGGATCACGGAGACCCAGTACTTC.

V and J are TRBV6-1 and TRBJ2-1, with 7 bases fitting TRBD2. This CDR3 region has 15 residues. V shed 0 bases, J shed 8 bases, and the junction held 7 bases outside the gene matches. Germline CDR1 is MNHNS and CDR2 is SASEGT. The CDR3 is CASSEAYGGFDEQFF. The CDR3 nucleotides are TGTGCCAGCAGTGAAGCTTACGGGGGGTTTGATGAGCAGTTCTTC.

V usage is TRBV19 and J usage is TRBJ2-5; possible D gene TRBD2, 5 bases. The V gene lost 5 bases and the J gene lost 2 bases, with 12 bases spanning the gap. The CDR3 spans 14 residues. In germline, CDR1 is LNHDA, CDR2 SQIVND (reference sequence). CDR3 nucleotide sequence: TGTGCCAGTAGTCCCGGGATAGAGCAAGAGACCCAGTACTTC. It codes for CASSPGIEQETQYF. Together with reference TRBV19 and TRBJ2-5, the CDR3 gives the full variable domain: DGGITQSPKYLFRKEGQNVTLSCEQNLNHDAMYWYRQDPGQGLRLIYYSQIVNDFQKGDIAEGYSVSREKKESFPLTVTSAQKNPTAFYLCASSPGIEQETQYFGPGTRLLVL.

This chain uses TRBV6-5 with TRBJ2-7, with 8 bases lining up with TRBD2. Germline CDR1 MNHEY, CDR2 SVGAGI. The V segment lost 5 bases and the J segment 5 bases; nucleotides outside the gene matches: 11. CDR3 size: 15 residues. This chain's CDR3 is CASSPQTGTSNEQYF. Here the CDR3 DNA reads TGTGCCAGCAGTCCCCAAACCGGGACTAGTAACGAGCAGTACTTC.

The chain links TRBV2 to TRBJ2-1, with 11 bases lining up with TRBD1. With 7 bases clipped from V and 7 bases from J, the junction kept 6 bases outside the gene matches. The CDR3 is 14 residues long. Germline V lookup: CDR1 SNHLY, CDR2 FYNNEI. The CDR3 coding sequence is TGTGCCAGCACCGGACAGGGGGCGAGGAATGAGCAGTTCTTC. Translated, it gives CASTGQGARNEQFF.

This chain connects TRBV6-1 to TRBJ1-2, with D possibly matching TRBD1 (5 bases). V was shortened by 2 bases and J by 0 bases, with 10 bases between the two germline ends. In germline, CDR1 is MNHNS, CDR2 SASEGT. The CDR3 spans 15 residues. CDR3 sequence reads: CASSELVRANYGYTF. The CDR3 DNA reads TGTGCCAGCAGTGAATTAGTCAGGGCTAACTATGGCTACACCTTC.

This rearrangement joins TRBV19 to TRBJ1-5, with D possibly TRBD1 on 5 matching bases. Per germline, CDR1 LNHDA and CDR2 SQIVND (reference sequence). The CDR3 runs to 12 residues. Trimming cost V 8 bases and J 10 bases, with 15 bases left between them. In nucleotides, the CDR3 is TGTGCCAGTTCCGGGACGGTAGGTCCCCAGCATTTT. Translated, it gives CASSGTVGPQHF.

CDR3 DNA sequence: TGTGCCAGCAGCCTCGACAGGGACAATGAGCAGTTCTTC. This gives the protein CASSLDRDNEQFF. This sequence joins TRBV7-2 and TRBJ2-1; 7 nucleotides line up with TRBD1. The V and J ends lost 5 bases and 5 bases, in that order; junction bases with no gene match: 3. This CDR3 spans 13 amino acids. Germline CDR1 and CDR2: SGHTA and FQGNSA.